This T cell receptor (beta chain) comes out of a study of cytomegalovirus exposure and HLA in healthy donors. About the research overall: The Caucasian-associated ancestry cluster held roughly 80% of 300 to 450 genotyped donors.

Study conclusions and caveats: Overall, approximately 150 TCR beta chains were annotated as cytomegalovirus-associated. Indistinguishability led to the exclusion of some V segments, TRBV6-2 and TRBV6-3 included.

Both 60 Vbeta primers and 13 Jbeta primers went into the PCR. Here immunoSEQ multiplex PCR was the method, and the copy in TCRdb shows in-frame clones only, minus some. The sample has tens of thousands of clones. Germline CDR1 is LGHNA and CDR2 is YSLEER. This CDR3 region has 14 residues. V lost 2 bases, J lost 1 base, and 8 bases lay in between. Details on this clone: Its antigen is not identified.

The sequenced material came from PBMCs. The chain links TRBV4-3 to TRBJ2-5; D possibly corresponds to TRBD2 (6 bases). The source of this sequence is a male donor in good health and CMV-seronegative. The CDR3 bases are TGCGCCAGCAGCCAACTAGCGAGCCAAGAGACCCAGTACTTC. Translating it yields CASSQLASQETQYF.